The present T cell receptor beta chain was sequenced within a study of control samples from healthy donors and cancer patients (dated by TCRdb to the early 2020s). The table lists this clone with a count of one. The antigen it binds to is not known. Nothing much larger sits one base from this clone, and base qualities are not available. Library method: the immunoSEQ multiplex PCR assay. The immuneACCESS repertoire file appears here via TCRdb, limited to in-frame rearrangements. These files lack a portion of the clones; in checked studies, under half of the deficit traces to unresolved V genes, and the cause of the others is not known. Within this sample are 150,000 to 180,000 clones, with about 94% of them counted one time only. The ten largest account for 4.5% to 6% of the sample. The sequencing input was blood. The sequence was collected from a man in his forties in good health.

This receptor carries the CDR3 CAGRDTGTDTQYF. In nucleotides, the sequence is TGTGCCGGACGCGACACTGGAACAGATACGCAGTATTTT. This receptor chain uses TRBV12-3 or TRBV12-4 and TRBJ2-3; the D gene identity is not certain. V is pared back by 11 bases and J by 3 bases, with 15 bases lying between the germline termini. From cysteine to phenylalanine, the CDR3 is 13 amino acids long. Only the CDR3 region is kept as DNA, spanning 39 bases read in frame from base 1.